This T cell receptor (beta chain) was captured by sequencing in a study of shared clonotypes between healthy human individuals (dated by TCRdb to about 2020). Describing the broader study: The cohort included three men and two women between 18 and 49 years of age. For each donor, CD4 naive and CD4 memory were each given three plates, CD8 naive was given two plates, and CD8 memory was given one plate. To estimate repertoire size and how much clonotypes are shared between individuals, the study performed deep sequencing of blood TCR repertoires from 4 to 6 healthy adults. To increase sequencing depth and limit assay-specific biases, TCR repertoire library preparation and sequencing were carried out by different laboratories using diverse techniques. Between about 0.9 and 10 billion PBMCs per donor were obtained by leukapheresis. Study-wide conclusions, independent of this receptor: Estimated clonotype richness was generally larger for naive than for memory subsets. Higher generation probabilities were observed for clonotypes shared by all four sorted-subset donors than for non-shared clonotypes. When several donors were compared, the shared fraction of clonotypes was 5% to 6.5% for naive CD4, roughly 3.4% for naive CD8, 2% to 2.5% for memory CD4, and under 0.5% for memory CD8. Pairwise subsampling indicated that sequencing depth was expected to affect the degree of clonotype sharing among donors. Even with the large sequencing depth, rarefaction of the sorted-subset datasets indicated that sequencing was incomplete. Sampling was restricted to blood, and TCR repertoires in tissue are likely to differ from TCR repertoires in blood. Because the study included a small number of donors, the genetic and exposure-history diversity represented was limited.

This clone was observed a single time. Its antigen is not yet known. The input lacks base qualities; no much larger clone sits a single base away. From a lookup of the germline V gene, CDR1 and CDR2 are SGHNT and YENEEA. V and J are trimmed by 4 bases and 5 bases, and the gene matches miss 6 bases of the junction. The CDR3 covers 14 residues, taking in both the cysteine and the phenylalanine. Only the CDR3 portion is preserved as DNA: 42 bases, with reading frame beginning at the first base. TCR CDR3 regions were amplified from genomic DNA by multiplex PCR using the deep immunoSEQ assay. Genomic DNA extracted from each cell subset was distributed evenly over all wells of several immunoSEQ 96-well plates, and each plate served as one replicate. For sorted subsets, around 200 ng genomic DNA, equal to 25,000 to 35,000 T cell genomes, was loaded into each replicate PCR. The purified libraries were quantified using a Qubit 3.0 fluorometer, sized with a Bioanalyzer 2100, and then quantified again using the KAPA Library Quantification kit. Every immunoSEQ 96-well plate was sequenced on a separate single-read 150-cycle Illumina NextSeq 550 flow cell. The paper's processing steps were these. The immunoSEQ output contained only junctional sequences without quality scores, so filtering could not match that applied to full-length reads. Sequences were annotated with PyIR, a Python wrapper for IgBLAST v1.9, using IMGT germline references to assign V/J genes and CDR3. Any read was removed if the V/J assignment was weak (E-value above 1e-6), the CDR3 was missing, or the read contained stop codons, out-of-frame junctions, or ambiguous translated residues. V3J clonotypes were defined as sequences sharing the same inferred V gene, J gene, and CDR3 amino acid sequence. Percentage overlap between repertoires was computed as shared unique clonotypes divided by the size of the smaller repertoire. RTK rarefaction, the Chao1 estimator, and Recon v2.1 estimates of unobserved clonotypes were used to assess repertoire richness. Generation probabilities were computed with OLGA for all TCRbeta clonotypes obtained by the gDNA method from several donors. In its TCRdb copy, this immuneACCESS table keeps in-frame sequences only and misses some clones. Where compared with another copy, unresolved V genes explain less than half of these, and the others have no known cause. V, J and clone size are taken as reported in that table, and D and trimming were inferred from the DNA itself. This sample has 300,000 to 350,000 clones in its table, and about 73% of those were observed once. Jointly, the top ten make up about 10% of the sample.

Healthy HIV-negative adults with no recently reported acute infections or vaccinations were included as donors. All donors were Caucasian adults living in Nashville, Tennessee, USA. Magnetic negative selection was used to enrich CD4+ T cells, after which naive cells were positively selected on CD45RA and the negative fraction became the memory subset. Blood was collected by leukapheresis, and PBMCs were isolated by Ficoll-Histopaque density gradient centrifugation and then cryopreserved in liquid nitrogen vapor phase. Analytical flow cytometry was used to check the purity and quantity of each magnetically sorted T cell population. Genomic DNA was isolated from every sorted fraction and measured by UV absorbance on a Nanodrop 2000c.

The V and J segments used are TRBV11-3 and TRBJ2-5; 8 bases in the junction line up with TRBD1. This TCR derives from a man aged 30 to 39 in good health. The sample comprised memory CD4+ T cells sorted from blood. This specimen's cell subset or site label, interpreted: CD45RA-negative fraction. Read as DNA, the sequence is TGTGCCAGCAGCTCCAGGGGGCTCGGGGAGACCCAGTACTTC. The translation is CASSSRGLGETQYF.